This TCR beta chain was identified during a study of graft-versus-host responses after intestinal transplantation. Looking at the study overall: Transplants given to recipients were multivisceral, liver-intestinal, or isolated intestinal. Recipients were all induced with anti-thymocyte globulin, then given tacrolimus and steroids for about 3 years. Study results and caveats: Peak circulating GvH clone levels tracked with early post-transplant HvG declines. There were GvH clones found in recipient marrow, and some of them appeared first in ileum or blood.

CDR1 and CDR2 from the germline V gene are SGHAT and FQNNGV. The CDR3 covers 15 residues. V lost 5 bases and J lost 4; bases outside the gene matches: 8. The protocol was immunoSEQ multiplex PCR, while the TCRdb copy is restricted to in-frame clones and leaves out a portion. Here the sample spans more than 55,000 clones, about 90% being singletons. This clone was picked up a small number of times. Its specificity is unknown. This chain joins TRBV11-2 and TRBJ2-7; 10 bases map to TRBD1. The specimen was PBMCs, collected 26 days after transplant. The clonotype originates from a human patient who received an intestinal transplant, so some T cells may come from the graft donor. DNA for the CDR3: TGTGCCAGCAGCCCCTCGGACAGGGGGTCGTACGAGCAGTACTTC. Its translation is CASSPSDRGSYEQYF.